The 17 T cell receptor beta chains below come from one sample, sequenced in a study of cytomegalovirus exposure and HLA in healthy donors. The PCR was carried out with 60 Vbeta primers and 13 Jbeta primers. Profiling relied on immunoSEQ multiplex PCR, and the TCRdb table lists in-frame clones only, not all of them. Here the sample spans about 120,000 clones, 75% to 85% being singletons. Sequenced input: PBMCs. These receptors were taken from a man in his thirties or forties in good health and CMV-seropositive.

The V and J genes are TRBV5-1 and TRBJ1-2; 9 nucleotides line up with TRBD1. The CDR3 has 14 residues. V trimming: 4 bases; J trimming: 6 bases; junction bases outside the gene matches: 7. Germline V lookup: CDR1 SGHRS, CDR2 YFSETQ. CDR3 loop: CASSVQQGADGYTF. CDR3 DNA: TGCGCCAGCAGCGTCCAACAGGGGGCAGATGGCTACACCTTC.

This sequence joins TRBV9 and TRBJ2-1; D not resolved. This CDR3 has 14 amino acids. The V end lost 9 bases, the J end lost 4 bases, and 17 bases lay between the germline ends. Looked up from germline, CDR1 is SGDLS and CDR2 is YYNGEE. The CDR3 region has the DNA TGTGCCATCAGAGCTACTACGACGTACAATGAGCAGTTCTTC. Protein sequence: CAIRATTTYNEQFF. Filled out from reference TRBV9 and TRBJ2-1, the complete variable domain reads DSGVTQTPKHLITATGQRVTLRCSPRSGDLSVYWYQQSLDQGLQFLIQYYNGEERAKGNILERFSAQQFPDLHSELNLSSLELGDSALYFCAIRATTTYNEQFFGPGTRLTVL.

This chain connects TRBV13 to TRBJ2-7; 11 positions agree with TRBD2. Germline CDR1 and CDR2: PRHDT and FYEKMQ (reference sequence). After removal of 4 bases from V and 3 bases from J, the junction contained 8 bases not matched to a gene. The CDR3 length is 16 residues. The CDR3 bases are TGTGCCAGCAGCTCCCGGCACGGGACTAGCGGCTACGAGCAGTACTTC. Its translation: CASSSRHGTSGYEQYF.

Only one count was recorded for this clone. In DNA form, the CDR3 reads TGTGCCTGGAGTGTACAGGGGCTCGAGCAGTACTTC. This sequence encodes CAWSVQGLEQYF. The gene calls are TRBV30 and TRBJ2-7; 7 bases map to TRBD1. The CDR3 sequence is 12 residues long. Per germline, CDR1 GTSNPN and CDR2 SVGIG (reference sequence). After removal of 0 bases from V and 6 bases from J, the junction contained 2 bases not matched to a gene.

This clone was observed a handful of times. The CDR3 region is CASSYRGHRGSPLHF. In DNA, the CDR3 is TGTGCCAGCAGTTACCGGGGACATCGGGGTTCACCCCTCCACTTT. The chain combines TRBV6-5 with TRBJ1-6; perhaps TRBD1 as D (6 bases). Germline-derived CDR1 and CDR2 are MNHEY and SVGAGI. The CDR3 is 15 residues long. The ends were cut back, 2 bases at V and 9 bases at J, with 14 bases in the middle.

The chain employs TRBV30 and TRBJ1-2; D is uncertain. The germline V gene has CDR1 GTSNPN and CDR2 SVGIG (reference sequence). V dropped 1 base and J dropped 3 bases, with 9 bases sitting between them. The CDR3 runs 13 residues. This CDR3 is CAWSGSSHYGYTF. Here the CDR3 DNA reads TGTGCCTGGAGTGGCAGTAGCCACTATGGCTACACCTTC.

The chain is built from TRBV28 and TRBJ2-7, with 9 bases aligning to TRBD1. Looked up from germline, CDR1 is MDHEN and CDR2 is SYDVKM. V lost 8 bases, J lost 6 bases, and 8 bases stayed unmatched. This CDR3 is 13 amino acids long. The CDR3 sequence: CASGIHRGLEQYF. In DNA, the CDR3 is TGTGCCAGCGGGATTCACAGGGGGCTCGAGCAGTACTTC.

This chain links TRBV5-1 with TRBJ1-4; D is unresolved. CDR1 and CDR2 from the germline V gene are SGHRS and YFSETQ. Trimming removed 5 bases at V and 8 bases at J, with 7 bases between. The CDR3 has 11 amino acids. In nucleotides, the CDR3 is TGCGCCAGCAGGACGGGGGAAAAACTGTTTTTT. Residues: CASRTGEKLFF.

CDR3 in amino acids: CAWSPPGGKSTEAFF. The DNA for the CDR3 is TGTGCCTGGAGTCCCCCCGGGGGGAAGAGCACTGAAGCTTTCTTT. The V call is TRBV30, the J call TRBJ1-1; tentatively, D is TRBD1 (5 bases). V was cut by 2 bases and J by 4 bases, with 17 bases left in between. The CDR3 has 15 amino acids. Germline-derived CDR1 and CDR2 are GTSNPN and SVGIG (reference sequence). The entire variable domain, with the rest obtained from reference TRBV30 and TRBJ1-1, is as follows: SQTIHQWPATLVQPVGSPLSLECTVEGTSNPNLYWYRQAAGRGLQLLFYSVGIGQISSEVPQNLSASRPQDRQFILSSKKLLLSDSGFYLCAWSPPGGKSTEAFFGQGTRLTVV.

The V and J genes are TRBV4-1 and TRBJ1-3, with TRBD1 as a possible D gene (5 bases). The CDR3 loop spans 17 amino acids. The ends were cut back, 0 bases at V and 2 bases at J, with 14 bases in the middle. In germline, CDR1 is MGHRA, CDR2 YSYEKL. In nucleotides, the CDR3 is TGCGCCAGCAGCCAAGATGGGGTGGGGCGGCCTGGAAACACCATATATTTT. The encoded protein is CASSQDGVGRPGNTIYF.

This chain joins TRBV9 and TRBJ1-3, with a tentative D call TRBD1 (6 bases). The V end lost 3 bases, the J end lost 10 bases, and 17 bases lay between the germline ends. Looked up from germline, CDR1 is SGDLS and CDR2 is YYNGEE. The CDR3 loop spans 14 amino acids. The CDR3 sequence is CASSGNRAAGTIYF. The CDR3 nucleotides are TGTGCCAGCAGCGGAAACAGGGCCGCCGGGACCATATATTTT.

V gene TRBV5-8 combines with J gene TRBJ2-1, with a weak D call TRBD2 (6 bases). CDR3 length: 15 amino acids. V was pared by 5 bases and J by 0 bases, with 12 bases between. The V gene's germline CDR1 is SGHTS and CDR2 YDEGEE. In nucleotides, the CDR3 is TGTGCCAGCAGAAGGACTACTTTCTCCTACAATGAGCAGTTCTTC. Translated, it gives CASRRTTFSYNEQFF.

V and J are TRBV6-6 and TRBJ2-7; a weak D match, TRBD1 (5 bases). Germline loops: CDR1 MNHNY, CDR2 SVGAGI (reference sequence). V was pared by 2 bases and J by 6 bases, with 14 bases between. The CDR3 consists of 14 residues. CDR3 bases: TGTGCCAGCAGTTACGGGCAGGGTGAACTCGAGCAGTACTTC. It specifies CASSYGQGELEQYF.

This clone showed up just once. CDR3 nucleotides: TGTGCCAGCAGGGGGACTAGCGGATCCTACGAGCAGTACTTC. Translated: CASRGTSGSYEQYF. The chain combines TRBV2 with TRBJ2-7, with 11 bases lining up with TRBD2. V gave up 6 bases and J gave up 1 base; unmatched junction bases: 2. CDR3 length: 14 residues. The germline V gene has CDR1 SNHLY and CDR2 FYNNEI. The full variable domain, its missing parts supplied by reference TRBV2 and TRBJ2-7, is EPEVTQTPSHQVTQMGQEVILRCVPISNHLYFYWYRQILGQKVEFLVSFYNNEISEKSEIFDDQFSVERPDGSNFTLKIRSTKLEDSAMYFCASRGTSGSYEQYFGPGTRLTVT.

The chain uses TRBV27 and TRBJ2-1; weak D call: TRBD2 (5 bases). This CDR3 contains 15 residues. The germline V gene encodes CDR1 MNHEY and CDR2 SMNVEV (reference sequence). V was clipped by 1 base and J by 5 bases, with 12 bases between them. CDR3 bases: TGTGCCAGCAGTTTATACGCGGGTTCCGACAATGAGCAGTTCTTC. This gives the protein CASSLYAGSDNEQFF.

V usage is TRBV18 and J usage is TRBJ1-2; 7 positions match TRBD1. The CDR3 covers 14 residues. The germline CDR1 and CDR2 sequences are KGHSH and LQKENI. V lost 3 bases to trimming and J lost 7 bases; unmatched junction nucleotides: 8. CDR3 nucleotide sequence: TGTGCCAGCTCACCTCCACGACAGGGAGGTGGCTACACCTTC. The encoded protein is CASSPPRQGGGYTF.

V gene TRBV29-1 combines with J gene TRBJ1-1, with 10 bases matching TRBD1. CDR3 length: 13 amino acids. Germline-derived CDR1 and CDR2 are SQVTM and ANQGSEA. V dropped 4 bases and J dropped 4; count of bases not matched to a gene: 3. The CDR3 is CSVGTGGGTEAFF. The CDR3 DNA follows: TGCAGCGTTGGGACAGGGGGGGGCACTGAAGCTTTCTTT.